This T cell receptor (beta chain) was obtained from a study of regulatory T cells in long-lasting Graves disease. Time point reported: newly diagnosed GD, antithyroid drugs for less than 3 months. RNA isolated from PBMCs was used to make the TCR library. Study-wide points: Among persistent patients, a larger number of public clonotypes were shared (about 3,000) than among newly diagnosed patients (more than 850). The analysis examined peripheral blood only and excluded thyroid tissue.

About this clonotype itself: Its antigen is currently unknown.

HTBI primers from iRepertoire and Arm-PCR of CDR3 regions yielded the TCR beta libraries. TCRdb recomputed calls from the multiplex PCR reads with MiXCR, one row per CDR3 protein. The sample consists of approximately 250,000 distinct CDR3 sequences, approximately 20% of them appearing once. The source material was peripheral blood mononuclear cells (PBMCs), sampled at new diagnosis, from a patient treated with antithyroid drugs. The source of this sequence is a female donor with Graves disease.

Here the CDR3 DNA reads TGTGCCAGCGGAGGGTATGGCTACACCTTC. Translation: CASGGYGYTF. The chain uses TRBV27 and TRBJ1-2; D is undetermined. V lost 8 bases to trimming and J lost 5 bases, with 6 bases between them. The germline V gene encodes CDR1 MNHEY and CDR2 SMNVEV (reference sequence). The CDR3 sequence is 10 residues long.